A single T cell receptor (beta chain) is shown here with its context. Its cognate antigen is unknown. The table came from immunoSEQ multiplex PCR; TCRdb's copy has only in-frame clones and leaves some out. The sample contains 1,400,000 or so clones, 97% to 99% of which appear only once. This entry comes from a study of shared clonotypes between healthy human individuals. Overall study findings and caveats: Non-shared clonotypes showed lower generation probabilities than clonotypes common to all four donors.

What was sequenced was naive CD4+ T cells sorted from blood. The subset denotes: CD45RA+ positively selected. The sequence came from a man under 40 in good health.

CDR3 nucleotides: TGTGCCAGCAGTTACTCGACTGGTGACAGGGTTTGGTACTTC. Encoded protein: CASSYSTGDRVWYF. The chain has TRBV6-5 and TRBJ2-7; 7 positions match TRBD1. CDR1 and CDR2 (germline): MNHEY, SVGAGI. V shed 0 bases and J 12 bases; nucleotides not matched to a gene: 11. The CDR3 loop spans 14 amino acids.